This T cell receptor (beta chain) stems from a study of T cell changes during pregnancy in multiple sclerosis. Repertoires were generated with immunoSEQ multiplex PCR, while TCRdb's copy carries only in-frame clones and drops some. The data show approximately 96,000 clones, with 90% to 95% seen just once and roughly 2.3% held by the top ten. V was trimmed by 0 bases and J by 3 bases, leaving 10 bases between them. This CDR3 is 15 amino acids long. Germline CDR1 reads SGHRS; CDR2 reads YFSETQ. The TCR was taken from a female donor in good health, enrolled as a control in a pregnancy study. The input for sequencing was peripheral blood, taken after pregnancy. V and J are TRBV5-1 and TRBJ2-1, with D possibly matching TRBD2 (6 bases). The CDR3 coding sequence is TGCGCCAGCAGCTTGGCCGGGGGACTCTACAATGAGCAGTTCTTC. Translating it yields CASSLAGGLYNEQFF.